These 12 T cell receptor beta chains originate from one sample sequenced in a study of glioma-infiltrating T cells. The iRepertoire nested amplicon-rescue multiplex PCR amplified TCR alpha and beta CDR3s from RNA. TCRdb re-called the multiplex PCR reads through MiXCR, storing one row per CDR3 protein. The sample contains more than 300,000 distinct CDR3 sequences, about two fifths of which appear only once. Sequencing was carried out using glioma tissue, nonneoplastic brain tissue, or PBMCs (not recorded which). Source of these receptors: a human donor with low-grade glioma or glioblastoma, undergoing nonglioma brain surgery, or in good health (not recorded which).

In its sample, this clonotype was seen a few times. V usage is TRBV28 and J usage is TRBJ2-7; D gene uncertain. Germline loops: CDR1 MDHEN, CDR2 SYDVKM. V was shortened by 2 bases and J by 4 bases, with 9 bases between the two germline ends. The CDR3 is 13 amino acids. Here the CDR3 reads CASSLPDVYEQYF. The DNA for the CDR3 is TGTGCCAGCAGTTTACCCGACGTATACGAGCAGTACTTC. Full variable domain (outside the CDR3, taken from reference TRBV28 and TRBJ2-7): DVKVTQSSRYLVKRTGEKVFLECVQDMDHENMFWYRQDPGLGLRLIYFSYDVKMKEKGDIPEGYSVSREKKERFSLILESASTNQTSMYLCASSLPDVYEQYFGPGTRLTVT.

The V and J genes are TRBV7-6 and TRBJ1-6; D unresolved. The ends were cut back, 3 bases at V and 5 bases at J, with 5 bases in the middle. The CDR3 is made up of 13 amino acids. Germline CDR1 reads SGHVS; CDR2 reads FNYEAQ. In DNA form, the CDR3 reads TGTGCCAGCAGCTTGGACCATAATTCACCCCTCCACTTT. It specifies CASSLDHNSPLHF.

This clonotype was found a few times. DNA for the CDR3: TGTGCCAGCAGACCCACAGGGGGTCAGACTGAAGCTTTCTTT. The encoded protein is CASRPTGGQTEAFF. V usage is TRBV3-1 and J usage is TRBJ1-1; 8 bases align to TRBD1. Germline V gene sequence: CDR1 LGHDT, CDR2 YNNKEL (reference sequence). Losses at the gene ends were 6 bases for V and 5 bases for J; bases not matched to a gene: 8. CDR3 length: 14 amino acids.

About this clonotype itself: A much larger clonotype is one base distant, so this may be a read error. The chain carries TRBV27 and TRBJ2-1; 7 bases are a match to TRBD2. The CDR3 contains 16 residues. Germline loops: CDR1 MNHEY, CDR2 SMNVEV (reference sequence). V lost 4 bases, J lost 6 bases, and 12 bases stayed unmatched. DNA of the CDR3: TGTGCCAGCAGTTCATTACTAGCGAGAGGACCCAATGAGCAGTTCTTC. This gives the protein CASSSLLARGPNEQFF.

Concerning this clonotype: A much more abundant neighbour one base away suggests this may be a read error. The J gene is TRBJ2-3, the V gene TRBV28, with 8 nucleotides matching TRBD2. V shed 6 bases, J shed 4 bases, and the junction held 6 bases outside the gene matches. Germline V lookup: CDR1 MDHEN, CDR2 SYDVKM. The CDR3 consists of 14 residues. The CDR3 region has the DNA TGTGCCAGCAGGGGGACTAGAGAGGCAGATACGCAGTATTTT. The encoded protein is CASRGTREADTQYF.

This chain uses TRBV18 with TRBJ1-1; D is undetermined. CDR1 KGHSH and CDR2 LQKENI come from the germline V gene. This CDR3 region has 14 residues. With 3 bases removed from V and 4 bases from J, the gap between germline ends came to 12 bases. The CDR3 nucleotides are TGTGCCAGCTCACCCCGCCAGATCGGCACTGAAGCTTTCTTT. Encoded protein: CASSPRQIGTEAFF.

This clonotype has only a few counts. The chain has TRBV2 and TRBJ2-7; 9 nucleotides agree with TRBD1. CDR3 size: 14 residues. The V gene's germline CDR1 is SNHLY and CDR2 FYNNEI. The ends lost 5 bases at V and 7 bases at J; junction bases unmatched: 9. CDR3 loop: CASSRDRVHEEQYF. The CDR3 coding sequence is TGTGCCAGCAGTCGGGACAGGGTCCATGAGGAGCAGTACTTC. The full variable domain, in which reference TRBV2 and TRBJ2-7 provide the parts outside the CDR3, is EPEVTQTPSHQVTQMGQEVILRCVPISNHLYFYWYRQILGQKVEFLVSFYNNEISEKSEIFDDQFSVERPDGSNFTLKIRSTKLEDSAMYFCASSRDRVHEEQYFGPGTRLTVT.

This clonotype was picked up a small number of times. The CDR3 nucleotides read TGCGCCAGCAGCTTGGACGGTTCAGCTAATGGCTACACCTTC. Translating gives CASSLDGSANGYTF. The chain uses TRBV5-1 and TRBJ1-2; D unresolved. V lost 0 bases to trimming and J lost 6 bases, with 12 bases between them. The CDR3 is made up of 14 amino acids. Germline-derived CDR1 and CDR2 are SGHRS and YFSETQ.

The chain combines TRBV7-9 with TRBJ2-7, with a possible D match to TRBD2 (5 bases). Germline V gene lookup returns CDR1 SEHNR and CDR2 FQNEAQ (reference sequence). V gave up 1 base and J gave up 6 bases, with 10 bases separating them. The CDR3 consists of 13 residues. The CDR3 spells CASSLGTPGEQYF. DNA for the CDR3: TGTGCCAGCAGCTTAGGGACTCCCGGCGAGCAGTACTTC.

This chain connects TRBV10-3 to TRBJ2-2; 12 nucleotides agree with TRBD2. Looked up from germline, CDR1 is ENHRY and CDR2 is SYGVKD. V lost 7 bases and J lost 4; bases outside the gene matches: 7. CDR3 size: 16 residues. The CDR3 nucleotides read TGTGCCATCACTTCTGGACTAGCGGGGCCCACCGGGGAGCTGTTTTTT. Translation gives CAITSGLAGPTGELFF.

As to this clonotype: Given a much more abundant clone one base away, this may be a read error. The DNA for the CDR3 is TGTGCCAGCAGTGTGGATGAAGAGACCCAGTACTTC. This codes for CASSVDEETQYF. The chain combines TRBV6-1 with TRBJ2-5, with D unclear. Between the trimmed V and J ends, which lost 4 bases and 3 bases, there was a span of 6 bases. The CDR3 sequence is 12 residues long. Germline lookup yields CDR1 MNHNS and CDR2 SASEGT.

For this clonotype: Sequence at one end of the junction differs from germline and may be a read error. The chain recombines TRBV4-1 with TRBJ2-4, with 14 bases lining up with TRBD2. CDR3 size: 21 residues. Looked up from germline, CDR1 is MGHRA and CDR2 is YSYEKL. CDR3 coding DNA: TGTGCCAGCAGCCAAATTGTCTCCGGGACTAGCGGGAGTCTGGCCAAAAACATTCAGTACTTC. It yields the protein CASSQIVSGTSGSLAKNIQYF.